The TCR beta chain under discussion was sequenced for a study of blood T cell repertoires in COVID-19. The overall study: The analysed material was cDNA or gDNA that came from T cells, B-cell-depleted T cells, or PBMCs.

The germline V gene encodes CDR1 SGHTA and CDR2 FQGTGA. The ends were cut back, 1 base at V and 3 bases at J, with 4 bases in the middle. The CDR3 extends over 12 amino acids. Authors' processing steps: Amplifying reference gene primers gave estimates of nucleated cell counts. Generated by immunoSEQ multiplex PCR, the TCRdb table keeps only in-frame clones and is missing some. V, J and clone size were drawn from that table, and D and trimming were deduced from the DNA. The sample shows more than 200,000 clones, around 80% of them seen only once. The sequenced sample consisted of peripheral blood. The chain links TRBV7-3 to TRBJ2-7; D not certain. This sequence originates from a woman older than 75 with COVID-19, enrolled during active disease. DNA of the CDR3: TGTGCCAGCAGCTTAAACGGCTACGAGCAGTACTTC. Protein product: CASSLNGYEQYF.